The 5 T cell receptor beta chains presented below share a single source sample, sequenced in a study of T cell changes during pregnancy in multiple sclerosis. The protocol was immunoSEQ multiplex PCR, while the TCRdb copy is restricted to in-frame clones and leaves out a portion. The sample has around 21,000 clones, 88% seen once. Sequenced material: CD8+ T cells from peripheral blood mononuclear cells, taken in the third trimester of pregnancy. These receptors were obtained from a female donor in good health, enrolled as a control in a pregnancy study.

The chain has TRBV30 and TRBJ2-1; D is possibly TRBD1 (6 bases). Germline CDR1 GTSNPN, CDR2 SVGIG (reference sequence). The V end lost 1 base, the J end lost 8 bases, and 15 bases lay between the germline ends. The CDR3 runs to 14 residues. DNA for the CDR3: TGTGCCTGGAGTGCAGACCCCAGGGGTCATGAGCAGTTCTTC. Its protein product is CAWSADPRGHEQFF.

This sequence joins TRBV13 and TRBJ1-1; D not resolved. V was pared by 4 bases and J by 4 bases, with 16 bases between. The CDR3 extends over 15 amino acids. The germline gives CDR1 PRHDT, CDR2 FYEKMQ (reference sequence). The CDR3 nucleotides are TGTGCCAGCAGCTCGACTGGACTTGTCTTCACTGAAGCTTTCTTT. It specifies CASSSTGLVFTEAFF.

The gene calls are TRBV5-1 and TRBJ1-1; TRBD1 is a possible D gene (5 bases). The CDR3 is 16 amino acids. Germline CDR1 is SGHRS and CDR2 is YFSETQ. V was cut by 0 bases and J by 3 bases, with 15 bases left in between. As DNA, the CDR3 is TGCGCCAGCAGCTTGGGGGTTCGGGGGGATCACACTGAAGCTTTCTTT. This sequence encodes CASSLGVRGDHTEAFF.

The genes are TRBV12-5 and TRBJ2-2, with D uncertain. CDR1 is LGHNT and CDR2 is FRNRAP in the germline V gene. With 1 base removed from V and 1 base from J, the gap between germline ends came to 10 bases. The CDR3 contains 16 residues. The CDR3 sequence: CASGLARSLNTGELFF. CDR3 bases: TGTGCTAGTGGTTTGGCGAGGTCGCTGAACACCGGGGAGCTGTTTTTT.

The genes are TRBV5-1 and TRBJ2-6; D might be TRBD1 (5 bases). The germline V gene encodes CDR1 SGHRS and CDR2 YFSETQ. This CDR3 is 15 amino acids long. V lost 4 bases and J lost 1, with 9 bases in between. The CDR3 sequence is CASSPGISGANVLTF. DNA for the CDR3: TGCGCCAGCAGCCCAGGGATATCTGGGGCCAACGTCCTGACTTTC. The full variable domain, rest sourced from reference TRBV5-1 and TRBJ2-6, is KAGVTQTPRYLIKTRGQQVTLSCSPISGHRSVSWYQQTPGQGLQFLFEYFSETQRNKGNFPGRFSGRQFSNSRSEMNVSTLELGDSALYLCASSPGISGANVLTFGAGSRLTVL.